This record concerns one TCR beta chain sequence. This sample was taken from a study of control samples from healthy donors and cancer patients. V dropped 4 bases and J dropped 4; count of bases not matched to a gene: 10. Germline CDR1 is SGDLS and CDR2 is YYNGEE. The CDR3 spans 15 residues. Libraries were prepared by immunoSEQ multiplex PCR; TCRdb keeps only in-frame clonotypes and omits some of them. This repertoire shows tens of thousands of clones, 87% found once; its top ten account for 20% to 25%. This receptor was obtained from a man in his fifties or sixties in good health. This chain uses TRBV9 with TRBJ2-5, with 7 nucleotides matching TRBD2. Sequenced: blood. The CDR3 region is CASSSHGGGGETQYF. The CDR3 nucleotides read TGTGCCAGCAGCTCCCACGGTGGGGGGGGAGAGACCCAGTACTTC.